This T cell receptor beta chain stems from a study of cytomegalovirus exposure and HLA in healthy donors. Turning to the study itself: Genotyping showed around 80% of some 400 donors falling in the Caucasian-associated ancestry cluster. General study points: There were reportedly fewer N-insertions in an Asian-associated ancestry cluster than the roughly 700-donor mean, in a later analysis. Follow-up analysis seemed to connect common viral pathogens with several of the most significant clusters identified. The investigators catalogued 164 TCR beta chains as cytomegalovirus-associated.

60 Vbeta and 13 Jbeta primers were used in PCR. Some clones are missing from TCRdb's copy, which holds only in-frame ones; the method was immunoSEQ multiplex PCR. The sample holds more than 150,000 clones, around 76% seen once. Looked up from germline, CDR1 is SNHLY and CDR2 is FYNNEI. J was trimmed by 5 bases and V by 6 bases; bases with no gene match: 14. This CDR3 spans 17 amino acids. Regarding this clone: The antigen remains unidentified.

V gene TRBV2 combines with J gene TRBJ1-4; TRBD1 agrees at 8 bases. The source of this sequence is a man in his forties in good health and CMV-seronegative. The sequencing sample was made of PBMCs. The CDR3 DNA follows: TGTGCCAGCAGGGCCGGACAGGGTTTACCCATAAATGAAAAACTGTTTTTT. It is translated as CASRAGQGLPINEKLFF.